This entry describes one T cell receptor beta chain. TCRdb's table, derived via immunoSEQ multiplex PCR, lists solely in-frame clones and lacks some. The sample consists of approximately 140,000 clones, 88% of them appearing once. This sample stems from a study of control samples from healthy donors and cancer patients. V lost 3 bases and J lost 7, with 13 bases in between. There are 14 residues in the CDR3. Germline CDR1 reads LNHDA; CDR2 reads SQIVND (reference sequence). The chain is built from TRBV19 and TRBJ2-1; D is unclear. The origin of this receptor is a woman in her twenties or thirties in good health. Sequencing was performed on blood. In DNA form, the CDR3 reads TGTGCCAGTAGTATTCCCCTCCACCAAAATGAGCAGTTCTTC. Protein product: CASSIPLHQNEQFF.